This T cell receptor (beta chain) is from a study of STAT5B mutations in CD4+ large granular lymphocyte leukemia. The CDR3 totals 16 residues. The V and J ends lost 6 bases and 0 bases respectively, with 15 bases between them. Germline CDR1 and CDR2: SGHTA and FQGNSA. Sequencing was performed with immunoSEQ multiplex PCR; in TCRdb, only in-frame clones are kept and a portion is missing. Counted here are about 24,000 clones, about two thirds occurring once; the ten biggest clones make up almost 0.65%. With respect to this clone: Additional DNA sequences in this sample encode the identical CDR3.

The chain links TRBV7-2 to TRBJ1-5; D uncertain. The sequencing sample was made of CD4+ T cells from blood buffy coats. The TCR sequence derives from a human donor in good health. CDR3 sequence: CASSPRRGDSNQPQHF. CDR3 nucleotide sequence: TGTGCCAGCAGTCCCCGTCGTGGGGATAGCAATCAGCCCCAGCATTTT.